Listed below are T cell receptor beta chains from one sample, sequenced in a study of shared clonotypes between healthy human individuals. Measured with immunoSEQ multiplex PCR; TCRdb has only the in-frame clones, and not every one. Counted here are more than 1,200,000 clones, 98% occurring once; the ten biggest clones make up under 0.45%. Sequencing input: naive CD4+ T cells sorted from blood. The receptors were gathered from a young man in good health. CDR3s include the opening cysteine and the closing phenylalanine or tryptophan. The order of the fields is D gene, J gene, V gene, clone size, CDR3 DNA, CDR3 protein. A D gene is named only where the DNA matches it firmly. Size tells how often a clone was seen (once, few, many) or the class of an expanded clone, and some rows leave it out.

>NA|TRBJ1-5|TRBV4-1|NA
TGCGCCAGCAGCACCGACCATAGCAATCAGCCCCAGCATTTT
CASSTDHSNQPQHF
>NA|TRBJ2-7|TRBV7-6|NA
TGTGCCAGCAGCTTAGCGCTAAGAAACTACGAGCAGTACTTC
CASSLALRNYEQYF
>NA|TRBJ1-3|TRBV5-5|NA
TGTGCCAGCAGCCCCAGCGTTGACACCATATATTTT
CASSPSVDTIYF
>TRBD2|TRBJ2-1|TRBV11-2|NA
TGTGCCAGCAGCTTAGGGCTAGCGGGTGGGGATGAGCAGTTCTTC
CASSLGLAGGDEQFF
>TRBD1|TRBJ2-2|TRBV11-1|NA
TGTGCCAGCAGCCCCGACAGGGGTTTACCCGGGGAGCTGTTTTTT
CASSPDRGLPGELFF
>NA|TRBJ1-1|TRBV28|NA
TGTGCCAGCAGTTTGGCGCAGGGGAACACTGAAGCTTTCTTT
CASSLAQGNTEAFF
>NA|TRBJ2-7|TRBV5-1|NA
TGCGCCAGCAGCTTAGGGGCGGGAAACTACGAGCAGTACTTC
CASSLGAGNYEQYF
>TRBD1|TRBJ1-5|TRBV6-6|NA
TGTGCCAGCAGTTACGGGACAGGGGGCAATCAGCCCCAGCATTTT
CASSYGTGGNQPQHF
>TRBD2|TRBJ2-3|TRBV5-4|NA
TGTGCCAGCAGCGCGGGACTAGCGGTTAGCACAGATACGCAGTATTTT
CASSAGLAVSTDTQYF
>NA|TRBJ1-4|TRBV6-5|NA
TGTGCCAGCAGGGGGTGGGGTAATGAAAAACTGTTTTTT
CASRGWGNEKLFF
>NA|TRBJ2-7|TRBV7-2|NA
TGTGCCAGCAGCCTAGGCCCGAGGGGTGGCGAGCAGTACTTC
CASSLGPRGGEQYF
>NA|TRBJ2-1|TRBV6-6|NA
TGTGCCAGCAGTTATACTAGCGAGCAGTTCTTC
CASSYTSEQFF
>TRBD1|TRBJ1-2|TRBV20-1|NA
TGCAGTGCTTCCCGGGACAGCACCACCTTC
CSASRDSTTF
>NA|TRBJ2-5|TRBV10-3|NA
TGTGCCATCAGTGAGTCGGAGGCAGGGAGAGAGGGGGAGACCCAGTACTTC
CAISESEAGREGETQYF
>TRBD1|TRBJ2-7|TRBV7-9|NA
TGTGCCAGCAGCTCACATATAAGGACAGGACGTACGGAGCAGTACTTC
CASSSHIRTGRTEQYF
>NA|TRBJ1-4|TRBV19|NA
TGTGCCAGTAGTACCGACAGGTATGAAAAACTGTTTTTT
CASSTDRYEKLFF
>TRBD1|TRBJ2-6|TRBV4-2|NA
TGTGCCAGCAGCGGGACAGGGATCTCTGGGGCCAACGTCCTGACTTTC
CASSGTGISGANVLTF
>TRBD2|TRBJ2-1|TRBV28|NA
TGTGCCAGCAGTACCAGCGGGAGCAGGTCCTACAATGAGCAGTTCTTC
CASSTSGSRSYNEQFF
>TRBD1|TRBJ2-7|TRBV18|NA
TGTGCCAGCTCACCGTGGGACAGGGGTTGGGACGAGCAGTACTTC
CASSPWDRGWDEQYF
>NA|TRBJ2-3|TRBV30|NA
TGTGCCTGGAGTGGGATCCTGGCAGATACGCAGTATTTT
CAWSGILADTQYF
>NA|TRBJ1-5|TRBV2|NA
TGTGCCAGCAGGGTTGGCAATCAGCCCCAGCATTTT
CASRVGNQPQHF
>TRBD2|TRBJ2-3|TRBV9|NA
TGTGCCAGCAGCGCAACCAACAGACTAGCCACAGATACGCAGTATTTT
CASSATNRLATDTQYF
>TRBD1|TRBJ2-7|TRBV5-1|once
TGCGCCAGCAGCACTCGACAGGGGTCCCACGAGCAGTACTTC
CASSTRQGSHEQYF
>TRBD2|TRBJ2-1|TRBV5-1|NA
TGCGCCAGCAGCTGGGGGACTAGCGGGCCCTCCTACAATGAGCAGTTCTTC
CASSWGTSGPSYNEQFF
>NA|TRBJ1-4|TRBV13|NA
TGTGCCAGCAGCCAAATACGGGAGCCCGGGGCAACTAATGAAAAACTGTTTTTT
CASSQIREPGATNEKLFF
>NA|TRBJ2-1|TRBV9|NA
TGTGCCAGCAGCTTGCCCGTTCTAAATGAGCAGTTCTTC
CASSLPVLNEQFF